The rows below give T cell receptor beta chains drawn from one sample of a study of T cells in localized non-small cell lung cancer. TCRdb keeps only in-frame clones here, not all; method: immunoSEQ multiplex PCR. Among 25,000 to 30,000 clones listed, around 81% were seen once. The source was peripheral blood mononuclear cells, collected before any cancer treatment. These receptor sequences come from a man aged 35 to 70 with stage III lung adenocarcinoma. Each CDR3 is given with its conserved first and last residue. D genes are given only for firm matches. Some rows have no size entry. The others give once, few or many, or a class for an expanded clone.

size	J	D	V	DNA	CDR3
-	TRBJ1-6	-	TRBV5-6	TGTGCCAGCAGCCCTAGACGGAGGGGTTCACCCCTCCACTTT	CASSPRRRGSPLHF
-	TRBJ2-6	-	TRBV30	TGTGCCTTTCACAGGGTACCTGGGGCCAACGTCCTGACTTTC	CAFHRVPGANVLTF
-	TRBJ2-7	-	TRBV11-3	TGTGCCAGCAGCTTAAACGGGAGAGCCGCAACTCCCCAAGCCTACGAGCAGTACTTC	CASSLNGRAATPQAYEQYF
-	TRBJ1-1	-	TRBV28	TGTGCCAGCAGCATACGGGTGAACACTGAAGCTTTCTTT	CASSIRVNTEAFF
-	TRBJ2-3	-	TRBV5-1	TGCGCCAGCAGCTTGGGGGAGAGCGGTGATACGCAGTATTTT	CASSLGESGDTQYF
-	TRBJ1-1	-	TRBV7-2	TGTGCCAGCAGTTTACTCAGTATCGGGACTGAAGCTTTCTTT	CASSLLSIGTEAFF
-	TRBJ1-5	-	TRBV6-1	TGTGCCAGCAACCGCCAGGGGACAAGACAGCCCCAGCATTTT	CASNRQGTRQPQHF
few	TRBJ1-1	TRBD1	TRBV5-1	TGCGCCAGCAAGGACAGGGGGCATTTAAACACTGAAGCTTTCTTT	CASKDRGHLNTEAFF
-	TRBJ2-3	-	TRBV11-1	TGTGCCAGCAGCGTATCCGGGGATACGCAGTATTTT	CASSVSGDTQYF
-	TRBJ1-3	-	TRBV7-9	TGTGCCAGCAGCTTGGATGGAAACACCATATATTTT	CASSLDGNTIYF
-	TRBJ1-2	TRBD1	TRBV5-1	TGCGCCAGCACCCGGACAGGGAGGGAGGAAGGCTACACCTTC	CASTRTGREEGYTF
-	TRBJ2-3	-	TRBV7-3	TGTGCCAGCAGCGCGGGACTACTAGGGGGTTCAGATACGCAGTATTTT	CASSAGLLGGSDTQYF
-	TRBJ1-5	-	TRBV7-2	TGTGCCAGCAGCTTAGCGTGGGTTACCAATCAGCCCCAGCATTTT	CASSLAWVTNQPQHF
-	TRBJ2-1	TRBD2	TRBV4-1	TGCGCCAGCAGCCAAGGAATAGGTCTAGCGGGAGTCCCCAACTACAATGAGCAGTTCTTC	CASSQGIGLAGVPNYNEQFF
-	TRBJ2-3	-	TRBV11-2	TGTGCCAGCAGCCCTACTAGCACAGATACGCAGTATTTT	CASSPTSTDTQYF
-	TRBJ2-1	-	TRBV7-8	TGTGCCAGCAGCCCGCAGGGTTCCTACAATGAGCAGTTCTTC	CASSPQGSYNEQFF
-	TRBJ2-2	TRBD1	TRBV5-1	TGCGCCAGCAGCCCGACAGGGGGTACCGGGGAGCTGTTTTTT	CASSPTGGTGELFF
-	TRBJ1-1	-	TRBV30	TGTGCCTGGAGGAGACAGTTTTTAAACACTGAAGCTTTCTTT	CAWRRQFLNTEAFF
-	TRBJ1-5	TRBD1	TRBV6-6	TGTGCCAGCAGTTACCCGACAGGGGGATGGCAGCCCCAGCATTTT	CASSYPTGGWQPQHF
-	TRBJ2-1	-	TRBV6-1	TGTGCCAGCAGTGAAGTAAACAGAGCCTCTTACAATGAGCAGTTCTTC	CASSEVNRASYNEQFF
-	TRBJ2-5	-	TRBV15	TGTGCCACCAGTCCCCGGGCTGGGGGCAAGCTCGAGACCCAGTACTTC	CATSPRAGGKLETQYF
-	TRBJ2-2	-	TRBV7-2	TGTGCCAGCAGACAAGGCGGGTTAGGGGAGCTGTTTTTT	CASRQGGLGELFF
-	TRBJ2-3	TRBD1	TRBV10-3	TGTGCCAGCAGTGTACAGGGGGGTAGCACAGATACGCAGTATTTT	CASSVQGGSTDTQYF
-	TRBJ1-1	-	TRBV5-4	TGTGCCAGCAGCTTGGCGAACAAGATGAACACTGAAGCTTTCTTT	CASSLANKMNTEAFF
-	TRBJ1-5	TRBD1	TRBV6-5	TGTGCCAGCAGTAAAGACAGGGGTGGGACCCAGCCCCAGCATTTT	CASSKDRGGTQPQHF
-	TRBJ2-1	-	TRBV6-5	TGTGCCAGCCTGGGACGGCAGAATGAGCAGTTCTTC	CASLGRQNEQFF
few	TRBJ1-6	TRBD1	TRBV27	TGTGCCAGCGGGACAGGACTGAGCTCCTATAATTCACCCCTCCACTTT	CASGTGLSSYNSPLHF
-	TRBJ1-5	-	TRBV21-1	TGTGCCAGCAGCAATCCGTTTGGGAACCGGCATTTT	CASSNPFGNRHF
-	TRBJ2-5	-	TRBV9	TGTGCCAGCAGCGTAGGGGTAGCGGAGGGGGAGACCCAGTACTTC	CASSVGVAEGETQYF
-	TRBJ1-5	-	TRBV2	TGTGCCAGCAAGGACTGGGCGGCGGATCAGCCCCAGCATTTT	CASKDWAADQPQHF
once	TRBJ2-7	TRBD2	TRBV7-2	TGTGCCAGCAGCCTAGGACCGGGGAGGGTGTGGGTTAACTTC	CASSLGPGRVWVNF
-	TRBJ2-5	-	TRBV7-9	TGTGCCAGCAGCCACGTTCCGCCGATCGGGGAGACCCAGTACTTC	CASSHVPPIGETQYF
-	TRBJ2-7	TRBD1	TRBV4-1	TGCGCCAGCAGCCCTTTACTCAGGGGGAAAGGCGAGCAGTACTTC	CASSPLLRGKGEQYF
-	TRBJ2-2	-	TRBV5-1	TGCGCCAGCAGCTCCTCCCCAGGGGCCTCGAACACCGGGGAGCTGTTTTTT	CASSSSPGASNTGELFF
-	TRBJ1-2	-	TRBV28	TGTGCCAGCGTTGGGTCTACAAGGCCCTATGGCTACACCTTC	CASVGSTRPYGYTF
-	TRBJ1-6	-	TRBV29-1	TGCAGCGTTGAAGATACGTGGAGGTCCCTCCACTTT	CSVEDTWRSLHF
-	TRBJ1-2	-	TRBV15	TGTGCCACCAGCACCCGACAGAATAACTATGGCTACACCTTC	CATSTRQNNYGYTF
-	TRBJ2-7	TRBD2	TRBV27	TGTGCCAGCAGTTTCGGAGCGGGGAGAGCCTACGAGCAGTACTTC	CASSFGAGRAYEQYF
-	TRBJ1-5	-	TRBV19	TGTGCCAGTAGTGCGACCCTCAGGGGATATAGCAATCAGCCCCAGCATTTT	CASSATLRGYSNQPQHF
-	TRBJ1-6	-	TRBV11-2	TGTGCCAGCAGCTTAGACAGGGAATCACCCCTCCACTTT	CASSLDRESPLHF
-	TRBJ2-5	-	TRBV18	TGTGCCAGCTCACCTCAGACAGGAGAGACCCAGTACTTC	CASSPQTGETQYF
-	TRBJ2-2	-	TRBV12-5	TGTGCTAGTGGTTTGTGGACTACAAGGTCAGGCGGGGAGCTGTTTTTT	CASGLWTTRSGGELFF